The 27 T cell receptor beta chains listed next were all sequenced from one sample in a study of blood T cell repertoires in COVID-19. Data came from immunoSEQ multiplex PCR; TCRdb stores just in-frame clones and leaves some out. The repertoire has 540,000 or so clones, 85% to 90% of them found once; the top ten carry less than 9.5%. Sequencing was performed on peripheral blood. The receptors were gathered from a woman aged 50 to 65 with COVID-19, enrolled during active disease.

V gene TRBV30 combines with J gene TRBJ2-7; 8 positions agree with TRBD1. Germline CDR1 reads GTSNPN; CDR2 reads SVGIG (reference sequence). The CDR3 has 13 residues. After removal of 4 bases from V and 4 bases from J, the junction contained 6 bases not matched to a gene. The CDR3 coding sequence is TGTGCCTGGACCCCCGGACAGGGATACGAGCAGTACTTC. It codes for CAWTPGQGYEQYF.

V is TRBV19 and J is TRBJ1-2; D perhaps matches TRBD1 (6 bases). Germline CDR1 is LNHDA and CDR2 is SQIVND (reference sequence). Deletions cut 7 bases from V and 2 bases from J, with 20 bases between. The CDR3 runs 16 residues. Here the CDR3 DNA reads TGTGCCAGTAAGCCCGGGGGGGGCCCGCAGAACTATGGCTACACCTTC. Protein sequence: CASKPGGGPQNYGYTF.

This chain joins TRBV9 and TRBJ2-1, with 12 bases that match TRBD2. V dropped 3 bases and J dropped 6; count of bases not matched to a gene: 4. This CDR3 spans 15 amino acids. Germline assignment: CDR1 SGDLS and CDR2 YYNGEE. CDR3 nucleotides: TGTGCCAGCAGCGCTAGCGGGGGGGCCCCCAATGAGCAGTTCTTC. Translation gives CASSASGGAPNEQFF.

The chain carries TRBV5-5 and TRBJ1-4, with unresolved D. The V and J ends lost 4 bases and 0 bases respectively, with 10 bases between them. This CDR3 comprises 15 residues. CDR1 is SGHKS, CDR2 YYEKEE, per germline (reference sequence). The CDR3 sequence: CASSLYGATNEKLFF. In nucleotides, the CDR3 is TGTGCCAGCAGCCTATACGGAGCAACTAATGAAAAACTGTTTTTT.

The chain employs TRBV4-1 and TRBJ2-5, with TRBD1 matching over 7 bases. Germline V CDR1 and CDR2: MGHRA, YSYEKL. Trimming cost V 1 base and J 5 bases; bases outside gene matches: 7. The CDR3 consists of 15 residues. CDR3 DNA sequence: TGCGCCAGCAGCCAAGGTGGGACAGTCGGCGAGACCCAGTACTTC. Translated: CASSQGGTVGETQYF.

The rearrangement links TRBV3-1 (or the pseudogene TRBV3-2) to TRBJ2-3, with TRBD1 as a possible D gene (6 bases). V gave up 4 bases and J gave up 0 bases, with 11 bases separating them. The CDR3 runs 15 residues. Germline V lookup: CDR1 LGHDT, CDR2 YNNKEL (reference sequence). The CDR3 protein is CASSPTTGSTDTQYF. CDR3 nucleotide sequence: TGTGCCAGCAGCCCTACAACAGGGAGCACAGATACGCAGTATTTT.

This rearrangement joins TRBV4-2 to TRBJ2-3, with D perhaps matching TRBD2 (6 bases). Between the trimmed V and J ends, which lost 3 bases and 8 bases, there was a span of 21 bases. CDR3 length: 16 residues. Germline V CDR1 and CDR2: LGHNA, YNFKEQ. The CDR3 DNA reads TGTGCCAGCAGCCAGGAGGTCCCCGCGGTGGAGGGTACGCAGTATTTT. Protein product: CASSQEVPAVEGTQYF.

The rearrangement uses TRBV5-6 and TRBJ1-2; D unclear. The germline V and J ends were trimmed by 1 base and 9 bases, with 19 bases remaining between them. Looked up from germline, CDR1 is SGHDT and CDR2 is YYEEEE. The CDR3 covers 15 residues. Here the CDR3 DNA reads TGTGCCAGCAGCTTGCAGTTGACTTTCTCTCCAAGCTACACCTTC. It translates to CASSLQLTFSPSYTF.

The CDR3 DNA sequence: TGCAGCGTTTTTCGGGTTACTGAAGCTTTCTTT. Translation: CSVFRVTEAFF. V gene TRBV29-1 combines with J gene TRBJ1-1; no definite D call. Trimming left V 5 bases short and J 5 bases short, with 9 bases between. In germline, CDR1 is SQVTM, CDR2 ANQGSEA. There are 11 residues in the CDR3. Full variable domain (remainder filled in from reference TRBV29-1 and TRBJ1-1): SAVISQKPSRDICQRGTSLTIQCQVDSQVTMMFWYRQQPGQSLTLIATANQGSEATYESGFVIDKFPISRPNLTFSTLTVSNMSPEDSSIYLCSVFRVTEAFFGQGTRLTVV.

V gene TRBV7-2 combines with J gene TRBJ1-2; 7 bases map to TRBD1. CDR3 length: 13 amino acids. Trimming took 4 bases from V and 3 from J; bases not matched to a gene: 2. Germline CDR1 reads SGHTA; CDR2 reads FQGNSA. The CDR3 DNA reads TGTGCCAGCAGCTCAACAGGGGACTATGGCTACACCTTC. The encoded protein is CASSSTGDYGYTF.

This sequence joins TRBV4-1 and TRBJ2-7; unclear D gene. V lost 0 bases and J 2 bases, leaving 11 bases between the germline ends. CDR1 and CDR2 (germline): MGHRA, YSYEKL. This CDR3 is 15 amino acids long. The CDR3 loop reads CASSQEAAATYEQYF. CDR3 sequence (DNA): TGCGCCAGCAGCCAAGAGGCGGCAGCGACCTACGAGCAGTACTTC.

The chain employs TRBV4-1 and TRBJ1-1; D perhaps matches TRBD1 (5 bases). Germline CDR1 is MGHRA and CDR2 is YSYEKL. Trimming pared 6 bases from V and 0 bases from J, leaving 23 bases between. This CDR3 spans 18 amino acids. The CDR3 DNA reads as TGCGCCAGCAGGCCAGGGTGGGGGGAGAAGGCCTTGAACACTGAAGCTTTCTTT. It translates to CASRPGWGEKALNTEAFF.

The chain combines TRBV7-8 with TRBJ1-2; D is uncertain. V shed 1 base and J shed 0 bases, with 9 bases lying between them. CDR3 length: 15 amino acids. Germline V gene lookup returns CDR1 SGHVS and CDR2 FQNEAQ. CDR3 nucleotide sequence: TGTGCCAGCAGCTTAGTAACAACGTCTAACTATGGCTACACCTTC. The encoded protein is CASSLVTTSNYGYTF.

CDR3 nucleotide sequence: TGTGCCAGCAGCTACTATTCCGGGACAGATAATCAGCCCCAGCATTTT. Translating it yields CASSYYSGTDNQPQHF. The chain couples TRBV7-2 to TRBJ1-5; 7 positions agree with TRBD1. The CDR3 extends over 16 amino acids. Germline CDR1 and CDR2: SGHTA and FQGNSA. V shed 4 bases and J 4 bases; nucleotides not matched to a gene: 10.

J is TRBJ2-1 and V is TRBV7-9, with TRBD1 matching over 7 bases. J was trimmed by 0 bases and V by 4 bases; bases with no gene match: 9. There are 17 residues in the CDR3. Germline V gene lookup returns CDR1 SEHNR and CDR2 FQNEAQ (reference sequence). The chain's CDR3 is CASSSTSRQGSYNEQFF. In DNA form, the CDR3 reads TGTGCCAGCAGCTCGACCTCCCGACAGGGCTCCTACAATGAGCAGTTCTTC. The full variable domain, its missing parts supplied by reference TRBV7-9 and TRBJ2-1, is DTGVSQNPRHKITKRGQNVTFRCDPISEHNRLYWYRQTLGQGPEFLTYFQNEAQLEKSRLLSDRFSAERPKGSFSTLEIQRTEQGDSAMYLCASSSTSRQGSYNEQFFGPGTRLTVL.

This chain links TRBV5-1 with TRBJ2-2, with 8 bases matching TRBD1. Germline assignment: CDR1 SGHRS and CDR2 YFSETQ. V lost 4 bases to trimming and J lost 3 bases; unmatched junction nucleotides: 8. CDR3 length: 16 amino acids. The CDR3 DNA reads TGCGCCAGCAGCAGGGGACAGGCCGCGGACACCGGGGAGCTGTTTTTT. Translated, it gives CASSRGQAADTGELFF.

The chain couples TRBV7-9 to TRBJ2-7, with a weak D call TRBD2 (5 bases). Trimming cost V 5 bases and J 4 bases, with 18 bases left between them. Germline CDR1 reads SEHNR; CDR2 reads FQNEAQ (reference sequence). This CDR3 has 15 residues. As DNA, the CDR3 is TGTGCCAGCAGCCCGTCGGGGAGCCCTTCGTACGAGCAGTACTTC. It is translated as CASSPSGSPSYEQYF.

CDR3 loop: CASSLLGTGDQPQHF. DNA of the CDR3: TGTGCCAGCAGCTTGCTGGGGACAGGGGATCAGCCCCAGCATTTT. This rearrangement joins TRBV5-5 to TRBJ1-5; 10 bases line up with TRBD1. The germline V gene has CDR1 SGHKS and CDR2 YYEKEE (reference sequence). The CDR3 consists of 15 residues. With V trimmed by 1 base and J by 5 bases, 3 bases remained unmatched.

The rearrangement uses TRBV19 and TRBJ1-1; maybe TRBD1 (5 bases). CDR3 length: 11 amino acids. V was pared by 1 base and J by 8 bases, with 5 bases between. CDR1 is LNHDA, CDR2 SQIVND, per germline (reference sequence). CDR3 in DNA: TGTGCCAGTAGTATAGGACAGGAAGCTTTCTTT. Translation: CASSIGQEAFF.

This CDR3 is CASSPPTGQADTQYF. The DNA for the CDR3 is TGTGCCAGCTCACCACCCACCGGACAGGCAGATACGCAGTATTTT. The V and J genes are TRBV18 and TRBJ2-3; 7 bases align to TRBD1. Germline V gene lookup returns CDR1 KGHSH and CDR2 LQKENI. This CDR3 spans 15 amino acids. V shed 0 bases, J shed 4 bases, and the junction held 4 bases outside the gene matches.

The CDR3 region has the DNA TGTGCCACCAGCAGAGATTTCTCCAGGGCCCACAATCAGCCCCAGCATTTT. Translation: CATSRDFSRAHNQPQHF. The V gene is TRBV15, the J gene TRBJ1-5; a weak D match, TRBD1 (5 bases). V lost 0 bases to trimming and J lost 3 bases, with 15 bases between them. Looked up from germline, CDR1 is LNHNV and CDR2 is YYDKDF (reference sequence). The CDR3 has 17 residues.

The J gene is TRBJ1-1, the V gene TRBV4-1; TRBD1 is a possible D gene (6 bases). Germline lookup yields CDR1 MGHRA and CDR2 YSYEKL. V was cut by 8 bases and J by 3 bases, with 16 bases left in between. The CDR3 runs 14 residues. CDR3 sequence: CASGRPGGYTEAFF. The CDR3, as DNA: TGCGCCAGCGGGAGGCCGGGGGGCTACACTGAAGCTTTCTTT.

V and J are TRBV15 and TRBJ1-4; unclear D gene. CDR1 LNHNV and CDR2 YYDKDF come from the germline V gene (reference sequence). The CDR3 runs 18 residues. Trimming removed 0 bases at V and 3 bases at J, with 17 bases between. CDR3 loop: CATSRDQAGSHANEKLFF. CDR3 coding DNA: TGTGCCACCAGCAGAGATCAAGCGGGTTCACACGCTAATGAAAAACTGTTTTTT.

This chain links TRBV30 with TRBJ2-5; D gene unclear. V lost 2 bases, J lost 5 bases, and 3 bases lay in between. Germline V lookup: CDR1 GTSNPN, CDR2 SVGIG (reference sequence). The CDR3 is 10 amino acids. In nucleotides, the CDR3 is TGTGCCTGGAGTCTTGAGACCCAGTACTTC. This encodes CAWSLETQYF.

This clone appeared a single time. This CDR3 is also generated by other DNA sequences in the sample. The V and J genes are TRBV27 and TRBJ1-2; 9 bases agree with TRBD1. This CDR3 contains 14 residues. CDR1 and CDR2 (germline): MNHEY, SMNVEV (reference sequence). V trimming: 4 bases; J trimming: 5 bases; junction bases outside the gene matches: 5. The CDR3: CASSSTGTGYGYTF. In DNA form, the CDR3 reads TGTGCCAGCAGTTCCACCGGGACAGGGTATGGCTACACCTTC.

The V call is TRBV27, the J call TRBJ1-4; 8 bases align to TRBD1. This CDR3 comprises 16 residues. From germline, CDR1 is MNHEY and CDR2 SMNVEV (reference sequence). The J segment lost 6 bases and the V segment lost 5 bases, leaving 11 bases of the junction unmatched. The CDR3 loop is CASSPTGQGFDEKLFF. CDR3 coding DNA: TGTGCCAGCAGTCCAACCGGACAGGGATTTGATGAAAAACTGTTTTTT.

The J gene is TRBJ2-5, the V gene TRBV10-2, with no clear D. CDR1 and CDR2 (germline): WSHSY, SAAADI. Trimming removed 5 bases from V and 0 bases from J, with 10 bases in between. CDR3 length equals 14 residues. In DNA form, the CDR3 reads TGCGCCAGCAGTCCTACCAAGTACCAAGAGACCCAGTACTTC. It codes for CASSPTKYQETQYF.